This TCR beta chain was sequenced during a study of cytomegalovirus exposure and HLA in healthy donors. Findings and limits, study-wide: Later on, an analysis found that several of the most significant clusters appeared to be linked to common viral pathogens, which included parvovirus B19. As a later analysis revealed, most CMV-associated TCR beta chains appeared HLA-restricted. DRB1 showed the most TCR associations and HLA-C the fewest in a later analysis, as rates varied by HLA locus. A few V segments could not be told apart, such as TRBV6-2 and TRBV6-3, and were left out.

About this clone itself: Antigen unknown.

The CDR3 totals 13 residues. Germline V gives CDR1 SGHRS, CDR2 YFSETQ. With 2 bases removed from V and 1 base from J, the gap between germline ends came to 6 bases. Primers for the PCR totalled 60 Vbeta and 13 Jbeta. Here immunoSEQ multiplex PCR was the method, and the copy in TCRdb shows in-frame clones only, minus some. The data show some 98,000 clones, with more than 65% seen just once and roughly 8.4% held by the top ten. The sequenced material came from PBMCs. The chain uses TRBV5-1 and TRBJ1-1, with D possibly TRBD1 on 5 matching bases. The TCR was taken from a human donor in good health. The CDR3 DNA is TGCGCCAGCAGCTTCCAGGGGAACACTGAAGCTTTCTTT. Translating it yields CASSFQGNTEAFF.